Listed here are 21 T cell receptor beta chains from one sample, sequenced in a study of T cell responses to AZD1222 COVID-19 vaccine. TCRdb's copy holds only in-frame clones and misses some; the assay was immunoSEQ multiplex PCR. This table holds about 140,000 clones. The specimen was peripheral blood. The receptors shown here come from an adult in good health.

The chain couples TRBV10-3 to TRBJ2-1, with a possible D match to TRBD2 (6 bases). This CDR3 spans 14 amino acids. Germline loops: CDR1 ENHRY, CDR2 SYGVKD. V shed 4 bases and J shed 10 bases, with 17 bases lying between them. The CDR3 DNA sequence: TGTGCCATCAGTGGGGTGGAGGGCTGGGGGGAGCAGTTCTTC. Amino acid sequence: CAISGVEGWGEQFF.

The chain couples TRBV7-7 to TRBJ2-2; D is possibly TRBD1 (6 bases). The V gene lost 5 bases and the J gene lost 6 bases, with 13 bases spanning the gap. CDR3 size: 14 residues. The germline V gene has CDR1 SSHAT and CDR2 FNYEAQ (reference sequence). The CDR3: CASSLDRFAGELFF. DNA of the CDR3: TGTGCCAGCAGCCTGGACAGATTCGCCGGGGAGCTGTTTTTT.

V and J are TRBV4-3 and TRBJ1-2; D remains ambiguous. The germline V gene has CDR1 LGHNA and CDR2 YSLEER. The V and J ends lost 1 base and 9 bases respectively, with 6 bases between them. The CDR3 has 11 amino acids. The CDR3 DNA reads as TGCGCCAGCAGCCAAGGTCTCAGCTACACCTTC. Encoded protein: CASSQGLSYTF.

The J gene is TRBJ2-5, the V gene TRBV9; 13 bases fit TRBD2. Per germline, CDR1 SGDLS and CDR2 YYNGEE. The CDR3 extends over 14 amino acids. The V segment lost 3 bases and the J segment 5 bases; nucleotides outside the gene matches: 1. CDR3 sequence reads: CASSAGLAGETQYF. The DNA of the CDR3 is TGTGCCAGCAGCGCGGGACTAGCGGGGGAGACCCAGTACTTC.

The V and J genes are TRBV11-1 and TRBJ2-7; TRBD1 agrees at 7 bases. The CDR3 contains 15 residues. Trimming removed 1 base from V and 2 bases from J; junction bases left unmatched: 5. Looked up from germline, CDR1 is SGHAT and CDR2 is FQDESV (reference sequence). Here the CDR3 DNA reads TGTGCCAGCAGCTTAGGACAGGGCTCCGCCTACGAGCAGTACTTC. It is translated as CASSLGQGSAYEQYF.

V gene TRBV28 combines with J gene TRBJ2-7, with D possibly matching TRBD2 (5 bases). CDR3 size: 14 residues. Trimming stripped 10 bases from V and 0 bases from J, with 16 bases between. The germline CDR1 and CDR2 sequences are MDHEN and SYDVKM. The DNA for the CDR3 is TGTGCCACGACCCGGGGTGGAATCTCCTACGAGCAGTACTTC. Its protein is CATTRGGISYEQYF.

J is TRBJ2-1 and V is TRBV7-8, with unresolved D. The CDR3 sequence is 14 residues long. CDR1 SGHVS and CDR2 FQNEAQ come from the germline V gene. V was trimmed by 5 bases and J by 0 bases, leaving 8 bases between them. The CDR3 region is CASSGFSSYNEQFF. In DNA form, the CDR3 reads TGTGCCAGCAGCGGGTTTAGCTCCTACAATGAGCAGTTCTTC.

V is TRBV3-1 (or the pseudogene TRBV3-2) and J is TRBJ1-2; the D gene is possibly TRBD1 (5 bases). In germline, CDR1 is LGHDT, CDR2 YNNKEL (reference sequence). The CDR3 runs 13 residues. Trimming took 1 base from V and 8 from J, leaving 11 bases between them. In nucleotides, the CDR3 is TGTGCCAGCAGCCAAGTAGAGGGGCGAGGCTACACCTTC. Its protein is CASSQVEGRGYTF.

The V gene is TRBV4-3, the J gene TRBJ2-3; TRBD2 is a possible D gene (7 bases). The CDR3 length is 16 residues. Trimming took off 0 bases at V and 4 bases at J, with 14 bases between the two ends. CDR1 LGHNA and CDR2 YSLEER come from the germline V gene. This chain's CDR3 is CASSQDLPGGADTQYF. The CDR3 nucleotides are TGCGCCAGCAGCCAAGATTTGCCGGGGGGCGCAGATACGCAGTATTTT.

The chain is built from TRBV7-3 and TRBJ2-5, with a possible D match to TRBD2 (6 bases). CDR3 size: 13 residues. The V end was cut by 0 bases, the J end by 6 bases, with 8 bases between. CDR1 SGHTA and CDR2 FQGTGA come from the germline V gene. The CDR3 nucleotides read TGTGCCAGCAGCTTAACGGCGGGGAAGACCCAGTACTTC. Translated, it gives CASSLTAGKTQYF.

The V gene is TRBV13, the J gene TRBJ2-7; D is ambiguous. The germline CDR1 and CDR2 sequences are PRHDT and FYEKMQ (reference sequence). The germline V and J ends were trimmed by 3 bases and 4 bases, with 4 bases remaining between them. The CDR3 sequence is 11 residues long. CDR3 sequence reads: CASSFNYEQYF. In nucleotides, the CDR3 is TGTGCCAGCAGCTTCAATTACGAGCAGTACTTC.

V gene TRBV2 combines with J gene TRBJ1-1; possible D gene TRBD1, 5 bases. The CDR3 consists of 15 residues. CDR1 and CDR2 from the germline V gene are SNHLY and FYNNEI. The V gene lost 0 bases and the J gene lost 4 bases, with 12 bases spanning the gap. CDR3 sequence: CASSEARGWSTEAFF. The DNA for the CDR3 is TGTGCCAGCAGTGAAGCGCGGGGGTGGAGCACTGAAGCTTTCTTT. Full variable domain (remainder filled in from reference TRBV2 and TRBJ1-1): EPEVTQTPSHQVTQMGQEVILRCVPISNHLYFYWYRQILGQKVEFLVSFYNNEISEKSEIFDDQFSVERPDGSNFTLKIRSTKLEDSAMYFCASSEARGWSTEAFFGQGTRLTVV.

The chain couples TRBV5-1 to TRBJ1-2, with D maybe TRBD1 (5 bases). Germline V gene data show CDR1 as SGHRS and CDR2 as YFSETQ. V dropped 4 bases and J dropped 4 bases, with 17 bases sitting between them. The CDR3 extends over 15 amino acids. This chain's CDR3 is CASSADTERSYGYTF. CDR3 nucleotides: TGCGCCAGCAGCGCGGACACCGAAAGGAGCTATGGCTACACCTTC. Full variable domain (missing parts from reference TRBV5-1 and TRBJ1-2): KAGVTQTPRYLIKTRGQQVTLSCSPISGHRSVSWYQQTPGQGLQFLFEYFSETQRNKGNFPGRFSGRQFSNSRSEMNVSTLELGDSALYLCASSADTERSYGYTFGSGTRLTVV.

J is TRBJ1-5 and V is TRBV19; 7 bases fit TRBD1. The V gene end was trimmed by 4 bases and the J gene end by 0 bases; junction bases not matched to a gene: 3. The CDR3 spans 15 residues. CDR1 LNHDA and CDR2 SQIVND come from the germline V gene (reference sequence). The CDR3 spells CASSTGQSSNQPQHF. The CDR3 DNA is TGTGCCAGTAGTACGGGACAGAGTAGCAATCAGCCCCAGCATTTT. The full variable domain, its missing parts supplied by reference TRBV19 and TRBJ1-5, is DGGITQSPKYLFRKEGQNVTLSCEQNLNHDAMYWYRQDPGQGLRLIYYSQIVNDFQKGDIAEGYSVSREKKESFPLTVTSAQKNPTAFYLCASSTGQSSNQPQHFGDGTRLSIL.

The chain links TRBV5-8 to TRBJ1-3; perhaps TRBD1 as D (6 bases). CDR1 and CDR2 (germline): SGHTS, YDEGEE. V lost 0 bases and J 4 bases, leaving 11 bases between the germline ends. There are 15 residues in the CDR3. CDR3 sequence reads: CASSLGTVWGNTIYF. The CDR3, as DNA: TGTGCCAGCAGCTTGGGGACAGTCTGGGGAAACACCATATATTTT. Complete variable domain (other parts from reference TRBV5-8 and TRBJ1-3): EAGVTQSPTHLIKTRGQQATLRCSPISGHTSVYWYQQALGLGLQFLLWYDEGEERNRGNFPPRFSGRQFPNYSSELNVNALELEDSALYLCASSLGTVWGNTIYFGEGSWLTVV.

The rearrangement links TRBV4-3 to TRBJ2-7; TRBD1 aligns across 7 bases. V lost 0 bases to trimming and J lost 4 bases; unmatched junction nucleotides: 6. CDR3 length equals 15 residues. From germline, CDR1 is LGHNA and CDR2 YSLEER. CDR3 DNA sequence: TGCGCCAGCAGCCAAGAGGTAGACAGGGCTTACGAGCAGTACTTC. Its protein product is CASSQEVDRAYEQYF.

The chain carries TRBV2 and TRBJ1-6; 7 nucleotides line up with TRBD1. Looked up from germline, CDR1 is SNHLY and CDR2 is FYNNEI. The V gene end was trimmed by 9 bases and the J gene end by 10 bases; junction bases not matched to a gene: 12. The length of the CDR3 is 14 residues. The DNA of the CDR3 is TGTGCCAGTCTACCGACAGGGACGGGGTCACCCCTCCACTTT. Its protein product is CASLPTGTGSPLHF.

V gene TRBV2 combines with J gene TRBJ2-3; tentative D call: TRBD1 (6 bases). The CDR3 runs 15 residues. The germline V gene encodes CDR1 SNHLY and CDR2 FYNNEI. The V end lost 6 bases, the J end lost 3 bases, and 16 bases lay between the germline ends. The CDR3 loop reads CASSVTWGQTDTQYF. The CDR3 DNA follows: TGTGCCAGCAGCGTTACATGGGGGCAAACAGATACGCAGTATTTT.

This chain links TRBV27 with TRBJ2-3; unclear D gene. This CDR3 has 11 residues. CDR1 and CDR2 (germline): MNHEY, SMNVEV (reference sequence). V was cut by 1 base and J by 6 bases, with 2 bases left in between. The CDR3 here is CASSLYDTQYF. Written as DNA, the CDR3 is TGTGCCAGCAGTTTATACGATACGCAGTATTTT.

The J gene is TRBJ2-3, the V gene TRBV11-3, with 7 bases aligning to TRBD2. Germline V lookup: CDR1 SGHNT, CDR2 YENEEA. V trimming: 6 bases; J trimming: 2 bases; junction bases outside the gene matches: 8. This CDR3 comprises 15 residues. CDR3 in amino acids: CASSPGRGVTDTQYF. The CDR3, as DNA: TGTGCCAGCAGTCCCGGCCGGGGGGTCACAGATACGCAGTATTTT.

This rearrangement joins TRBV5-1 to TRBJ1-2; D is unclear. V lost 3 bases and J 6 bases, leaving 9 bases between the germline ends. This CDR3 is built from 12 residues. CDR1 and CDR2 from the germline V gene are SGHRS and YFSETQ. The DNA for the CDR3 is TGCGCCAGCAGCTCGACAAACGATGGCTACACCTTC. Its translation: CASSSTNDGYTF.